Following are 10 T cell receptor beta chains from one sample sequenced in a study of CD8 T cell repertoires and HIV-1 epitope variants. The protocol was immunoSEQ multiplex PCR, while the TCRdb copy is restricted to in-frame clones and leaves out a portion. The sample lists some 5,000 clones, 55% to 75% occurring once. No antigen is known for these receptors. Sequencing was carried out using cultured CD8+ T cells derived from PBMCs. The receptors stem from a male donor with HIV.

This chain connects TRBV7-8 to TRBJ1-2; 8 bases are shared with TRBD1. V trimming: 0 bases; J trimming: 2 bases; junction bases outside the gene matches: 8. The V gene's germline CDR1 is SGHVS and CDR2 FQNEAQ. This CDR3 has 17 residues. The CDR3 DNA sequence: TGTGCCAGCAGCTTAGCCGGTCCAGGGGGCCTGAACTATGGCTACACCTTC. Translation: CASSLAGPGGLNYGYTF.

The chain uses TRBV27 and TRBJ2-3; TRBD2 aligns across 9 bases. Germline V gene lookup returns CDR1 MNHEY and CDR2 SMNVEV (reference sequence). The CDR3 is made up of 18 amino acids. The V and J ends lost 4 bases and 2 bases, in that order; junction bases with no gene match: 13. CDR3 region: CASSSLPGLAGNTDTQYF. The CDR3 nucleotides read TGTGCCAGCAGTTCCTTACCAGGGCTAGCGGGAAACACAGATACGCAGTATTTT.

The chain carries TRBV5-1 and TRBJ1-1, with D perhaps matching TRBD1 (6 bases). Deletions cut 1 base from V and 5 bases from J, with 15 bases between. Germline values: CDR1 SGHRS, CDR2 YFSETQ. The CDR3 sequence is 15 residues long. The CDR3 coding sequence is TGCGCCAGCAGCTTGTCGTTGGGGGCGGGAACTGAAGCTTTCTTT. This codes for CASSLSLGAGTEAFF.

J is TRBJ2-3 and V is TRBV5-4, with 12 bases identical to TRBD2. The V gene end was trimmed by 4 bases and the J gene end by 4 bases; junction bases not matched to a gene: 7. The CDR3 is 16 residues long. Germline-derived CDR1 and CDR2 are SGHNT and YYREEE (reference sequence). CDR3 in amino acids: CASSGPGLAGPDTQYF. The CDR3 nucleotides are TGTGCCAGCAGCGGGCCCGGACTAGCGGGACCAGATACGCAGTATTTT.

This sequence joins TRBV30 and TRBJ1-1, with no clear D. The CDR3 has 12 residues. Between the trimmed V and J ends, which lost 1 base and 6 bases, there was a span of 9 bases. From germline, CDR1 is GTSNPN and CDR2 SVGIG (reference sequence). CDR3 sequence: CAWSEPGSEAFF. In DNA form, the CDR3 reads TGTGCCTGGAGTGAACCGGGGTCTGAAGCTTTCTTT.

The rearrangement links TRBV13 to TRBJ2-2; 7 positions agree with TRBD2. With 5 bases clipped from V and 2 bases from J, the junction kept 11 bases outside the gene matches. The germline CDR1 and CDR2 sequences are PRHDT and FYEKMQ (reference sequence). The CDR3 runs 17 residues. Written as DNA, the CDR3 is TGTGCCAGCAGCCCCCGCCGGGACTACTCTAACACCGGGGAGCTGTTTTTT. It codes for CASSPRRDYSNTGELFF.

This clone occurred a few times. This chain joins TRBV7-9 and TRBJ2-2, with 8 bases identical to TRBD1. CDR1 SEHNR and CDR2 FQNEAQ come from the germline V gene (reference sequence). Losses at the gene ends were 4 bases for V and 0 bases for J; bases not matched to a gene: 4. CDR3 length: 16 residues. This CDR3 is CASSSTDRANTGELFF. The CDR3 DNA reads TGTGCCAGCAGCTCAACGGACAGGGCGAACACCGGGGAGCTGTTTTTT.

The CDR3 spells CASSWGGNPYEQYF. The CDR3 DNA sequence: TGTGCCAGCAGTTGGGGGGGAAACCCCTACGAGCAGTACTTC. This chain uses TRBV27 with TRBJ2-7, with 7 bases identical to TRBD2. The trim removed 4 bases at V and 2 bases at J, leaving 5 bases unmatched. The germline CDR1 and CDR2 sequences are MNHEY and SMNVEV (reference sequence). CDR3 length: 14 residues.

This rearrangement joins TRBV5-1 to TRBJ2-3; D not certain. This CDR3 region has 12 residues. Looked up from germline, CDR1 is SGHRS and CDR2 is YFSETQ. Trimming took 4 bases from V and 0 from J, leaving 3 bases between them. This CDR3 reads CASSLSTDTQYF. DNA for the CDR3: TGCGCCAGCAGCCTTAGCACAGATACGCAGTATTTT.

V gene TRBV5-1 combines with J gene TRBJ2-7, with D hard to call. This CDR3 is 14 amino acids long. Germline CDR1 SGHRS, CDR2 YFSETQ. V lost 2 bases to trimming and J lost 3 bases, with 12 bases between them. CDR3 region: CASSLETPNYEQYF. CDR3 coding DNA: TGCGCCAGCAGCTTAGAGACACCGAACTACGAGCAGTACTTC.